This is a list of T cell receptor beta chains from one sample in a study of early stage breast cancer tumors. TCRdb keeps only in-frame clones here, not all; method: immunoSEQ multiplex PCR. The profile shows some 14,000 clones, roughly 84% of them singletons. The sequenced sample consisted of normal breast tissue next to the tumor. The receptors were gathered from a person aged 30-39 years with breast cancer. Both conserved end residues are part of each CDR3. D genes are given only for firm matches.

J	D	V	CDR3	DNA
TRBJ1-5	.	TRBV27	CASSSVGMLEPQHF	TGTGCCAGCAGTTCGGTCGGGATGTTAGAGCCCCAGCATTTT
TRBJ2-3	TRBD2	TRBV6-4	CASSDVAGSTDTQYF	TGTGCCAGCAGTGACGTAGCGGGTAGCACAGATACGCAGTATTTT
TRBJ2-7	TRBD2	TRBV9	CASSVEISGTNEQYF	TGTGCCAGCAGCGTAGAGATTAGCGGGACCAACGAGCAGTACTTC
TRBJ2-7	TRBD1	TRBV6-6	CASSYAPTGKHEQYF	TGTGCCAGCAGTTACGCACCGACAGGGAAGCACGAGCAGTACTTC
TRBJ2-1	.	TRBV4-3	CASSSWSGSEQFF	TGCGCCAGCAGTTCGTGGAGCGGGTCTGAGCAGTTCTTC
TRBJ2-1	TRBD2	TRBV2	CAILAGVYNEQFF	TGTGCCATTCTAGCGGGTGTCTACAATGAGCAGTTCTTC
TRBJ2-4	TRBD1	TRBV15	CATSRGTGSDIQYF	TGTGCCACCAGCAGGGGGACAGGGTCGGACATTCAGTACTTC
TRBJ2-7	.	TRBV19	CASSMLQGANEQYF	TGTGCCAGTAGTATGCTGCAGGGTGCTAACGAGCAGTACTTC
TRBJ2-7	.	TRBV10-2	CASSGVGEQYF	TGCGCCAGCAGTGGGGTGGGGGAGCAGTACTTC
TRBJ2-7	.	TRBV19	CASSIDVARGPYEQYF	TGTGCCAGTAGTATAGATGTTGCCCGGGGTCCCTACGAGCAGTACTTC